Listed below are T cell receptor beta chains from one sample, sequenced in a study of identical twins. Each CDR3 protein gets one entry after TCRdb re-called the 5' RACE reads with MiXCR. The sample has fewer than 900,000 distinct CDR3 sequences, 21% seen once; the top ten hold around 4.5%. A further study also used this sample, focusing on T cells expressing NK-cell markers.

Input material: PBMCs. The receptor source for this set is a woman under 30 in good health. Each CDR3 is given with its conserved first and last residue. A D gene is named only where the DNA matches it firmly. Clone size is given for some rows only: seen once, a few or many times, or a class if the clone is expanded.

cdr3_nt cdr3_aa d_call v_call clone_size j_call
TGCAGCGCACTAGCATTCTCAGATACGCAGTATTTT CSALAFSDTQYF . TRBV29-1 few TRBJ2-3
TGTGCCAGCAGTTCTACTAGCGGAGCTCTCTACGAGCAGTACTTC CASSSTSGALYEQYF TRBD2 TRBV12-3/TRBV12-4 . TRBJ2-7
TGTGCCAGCAGCTTATTCGATAACTATGGCTACACCTTC CASSLFDNYGYTF . TRBV5-5 few TRBJ1-2
TGTGCCAGCAGCACTAGACTAGTCTTCGGGGTTGAGCAGTTCTTC CASSTRLVFGVEQFF . TRBV7-2 . TRBJ2-1
TGTGCCAGCAGGCGACAGGGGAACGACGAGCAGTACTTC CASRRQGNDEQYF TRBD1 TRBV3-1 . TRBJ2-7
TGCGCCAGCAGGGAGGATACAGGGTACAATGAGCAGTTCTTC CASREDTGYNEQFF . TRBV5-1 few TRBJ2-1
TGTGCCAGCCAGGAGAGGGAGGCCAATGAGCAGTTCTTC CASQEREANEQFF . TRBV2 few TRBJ2-1
TGCAGTGCTACCAGCGGGATCATCGAGCAGTACTTC CSATSGIIEQYF TRBD2 TRBV20-1 few TRBJ2-7
TGTGCCAGCAGGTCCGGGTGGGACACTGAAGCTTTCTTT CASRSGWDTEAFF . TRBV6-1 . TRBJ1-1
TGTGCCAGCAGTCTCTCCGGACGCGGGCAGTTCTTC CASSLSGRGQFF . TRBV27 few TRBJ2-1
TGTGCCAGCATTATCCGGTTGGGGCCGAGGGGGAAAATGAACACTGAAGCTTTCTTT CASIIRLGPRGKMNTEAFF . TRBV6-5 many TRBJ1-1
TGTGCCAGCAGCCCAATGAGCGGGAAGGAGACAGATACGCAGTATTTT CASSPMSGKETDTQYF TRBD2 TRBV12-3/TRBV12-4 . TRBJ2-3
TGCAGTGCTTCCCAAAAGGGGCCCGTTCCTGGCGAGCAGTACTTC CSASQKGPVPGEQYF . TRBV20-1 . TRBJ2-7
TGTGCCAGCAGCGGGAGCTTGACCTCTGGAAACACCATATATTTT CASSGSLTSGNTIYF . TRBV9 few TRBJ1-3
TGTGCCAGCAGCGTAGGGCTAGCGGGGCGGGAGCAGTTCTTC CASSVGLAGREQFF TRBD2 TRBV9 once TRBJ2-1
TGTGCCAGCAGGACCTGGGACTCCAAAGTGATCTTC CASRTWDSKVIF . TRBV2 . TRBJ2-1
TGCGCCAGCAGTGAGAGGCAGTACGAGCAGTACTTC CASSERQYEQYF . TRBV10-2 . TRBJ2-7
TGTGCCAGCAGCCAAGACTTACTAGCGGGGTACAATGAGCAGTTCTTC CASSQDLLAGYNEQFF TRBD2 TRBV4-2 many TRBJ2-1
TGTGCCAGCCTAAAGGGGAGGGGGCAGACCTACGAGCAGTACTTC CASLKGRGQTYEQYF . TRBV6-1 . TRBJ2-7
TGCAGTGCTAGATCACGGACTAGCGCGTACAATGAGCAGTTCTTC CSARSRTSAYNEQFF TRBD2 TRBV20-1 few TRBJ2-1
TGCAGCGTTGGTGCTAGCGGGGGCACAGATACGCAGTATTTT CSVGASGGTDTQYF TRBD2 TRBV29-1 . TRBJ2-3
TGTGCCATCAGTTTGAGCGGGGGGATCTCTGGGGCCAACGTCCTGACTTTC CAISLSGGISGANVLTF TRBD2 TRBV10-3 . TRBJ2-6
TGTGCCAGCAGCCCCAGACGTGGCTACACCTTC CASSPRRGYTF . TRBV5-5 . TRBJ1-2
TGTGCCACCAGTGAATGTGGGAGGAGTTACAATGAGCAGTTCTTC CATSECGRSYNEQFF . TRBV24-1 . TRBJ2-1
TGTGCCACCAGCAGGAGGTTAGCGGAAACAGATACGCAGTATTTT CATSRRLAETDTQYF . TRBV15 many TRBJ2-3
TGTGCCATCAGTGAGTCGCAACTAGCCGGGAGCGAGCAGTACTTC CAISESQLAGSEQYF . TRBV10-3 . TRBJ2-7
TGTGCCAGCAGCCGACGGGGGAGCGGGAGGGCCCTGGACGAGCAGTTCTTC CASSRRGSGRALDEQFF TRBD2 TRBV11-2 . TRBJ2-1
TGTGCCAGCGTATATGCCGGGACCGTCCGGGGAGAGTTGTTTTTT CASVYAGTVRGELFF . TRBV12-3/TRBV12-4 few TRBJ2-2
TGTGCCAGCAGTCCTCGGGTAGCTCACACCGGGGAGCTGTTTTTT CASSPRVAHTGELFF . TRBV27 . TRBJ2-2
TGTGCCAGCAGCAAACATGACAATGAGCAGTTCTTC CASSKHDNEQFF . TRBV7-2 . TRBJ2-1
TGTGCCAGCAGCTTGGAACAGACGGGCGAGCAGTACTTC CASSLEQTGEQYF . TRBV5-4 many TRBJ2-7